This T cell receptor (beta chain) was sequenced during a study of blood T cell repertoires in COVID-19. Trimming removed 4 bases from V and 7 bases from J; junction bases left unmatched: 9. The CDR3 loop spans 16 amino acids. The V gene's germline CDR1 is KGHSH and CDR2 LQKENI. Participants spanned ages about 18 to 100 years and resided in 24 US areas. Data came from immunoSEQ multiplex PCR; TCRdb stores just in-frame clones and leaves some out. The table records about 190,000 clones, approximately 84% of them present only once. The TCR was taken from a woman in her 30s who had recovered from COVID-19. V and J are TRBV18 and TRBJ2-1, with 11 bases aligning to TRBD2. Sample: PBMCs or T cells enriched from blood (not recorded which). DNA for the CDR3: TGTGCCAGCTCACTAATAGCGGGAGGGCCGGGTAATGAGCAGTTCTTC. Amino acid sequence: CASSLIAGGPGNEQFF. The full variable domain, completed using reference TRBV18 and TRBJ2-1, is NAGVMQNPRHLVRRRGQEARLRCSPMKGHSHVYWYRQLPEEGLKFMVYLQKENIIDESGMPKERFSAEFPKEGPSILRIQQVVRGDSAAYFCASSLIAGGPGNEQFFGPGTRLTVL.